This T cell receptor beta chain was profiled in a study of blood T cell repertoires in COVID-19. The wider study: Collection of acute and convalescent COVID-19 samples took place in the United States, Italy and Spain. PBMCs, B-cell-depleted T cells, or T cells were the source of the cDNA or gDNA that made up the material.

In the original workflow: The authors estimated nucleated cell counts from reference gene primer amplification. Profiled with immunoSEQ multiplex PCR; TCRdb holds only in-frame clones, not every one. V, J and clone size were drawn from that table, and D and trimming were deduced from the DNA. The sample has hundreds of thousands of clones, about nine tenths seen once. V was shortened by 4 bases and J by 5 bases, with 14 bases between the two germline ends. The CDR3 has 14 amino acids. The germline CDR1 and CDR2 sequences are SGHAT and FQNNGV. The J gene is TRBJ2-5, the V gene TRBV11-2; TRBD1 might be the D (6 bases). The sequence was obtained from an older woman with acute or convalescent COVID-19. Input material: peripheral blood. The CDR3 bases are TGTGCCAGCAGCTCTGAGGACAGACGGGAGACCCAGTACTTC. Protein sequence: CASSSEDRRETQYF.